Listed below are T cell receptor beta chains from one sample, sequenced in a study of spatial heterogeneity in lung cancer. TCRdb itself ran the 5' RACE reads through MiXCR, one entry per CDR3 protein. The table lists roughly 11,000 distinct CDR3 sequences, about 14% of them singletons. Sequenced material: lung tumor tissue, taken at surgery. These receptors came from a male donor with early-stage non-small cell lung cancer. Each CDR3 is given with its conserved first and last residue. D genes are given only for firm matches. The size entry gives once, few, many, or a class for an expanded clone.

d_call: -
j_call: TRBJ2-3
v_call: TRBV6-5
clone_size: many
cdr3_aa: CASGYTDTQYF
cdr3_nt: TGTGCCAGCGGGTACACAGATACGCAGTATTTT

d_call: -
j_call: TRBJ2-5
v_call: TRBV20-1
clone_size: few
cdr3_aa: CSARDPLTGLEETQYF
cdr3_nt: TGCAGTGCTAGAGATCCTTTAACAGGGTTAGAGGAGACCCAGTACTTC

d_call: TRBD2
j_call: TRBJ2-1
v_call: TRBV4-3
clone_size: many
cdr3_aa: CASSHSGLAGGHEQFF
cdr3_nt: TGCGCCAGCAGCCATTCGGGACTAGCGGGGGGGCATGAGCAGTTCTTC

d_call: TRBD1
j_call: TRBJ1-2
v_call: TRBV24-1
clone_size: many
cdr3_aa: CATKGDREGRYTF
cdr3_nt: TGTGCCACCAAGGGCGACAGGGAAGGCCGCTACACCTTC

d_call: -
j_call: TRBJ2-7
v_call: TRBV20-1
clone_size: many
cdr3_aa: CSASAADYEQYF
cdr3_nt: TGCAGTGCTAGTGCGGCAGACTACGAGCAGTACTTC

d_call: -
j_call: TRBJ2-5
v_call: TRBV20-1
clone_size: few
cdr3_aa: CSATYRVGQETQYF
cdr3_nt: TGCAGTGCAACATACAGGGTGGGACAAGAGACCCAGTACTTC

d_call: TRBD2
j_call: TRBJ2-7
v_call: TRBV7-8
clone_size: many
cdr3_aa: CASSLAFITSGRAARYEQYF
cdr3_nt: TGTGCCAGCAGCTTAGCGTTTATAACTAGCGGGAGGGCTGCGCGCTACGAGCAGTACTTC

d_call: TRBD2
j_call: TRBJ2-5
v_call: TRBV10-3
clone_size: many
cdr3_aa: CAITRTGLAWETQYF
cdr3_nt: TGTGCCATCACCCGAACCGGACTAGCCTGGGAGACCCAGTACTTC

d_call: TRBD2
j_call: TRBJ2-1
v_call: TRBV19
clone_size: many
cdr3_aa: CASSISPTSGMTYNEQFF
cdr3_nt: TGTGCCAGTAGTATATCTCCGACTAGCGGGATGACATACAATGAGCAGTTCTTC

d_call: TRBD1
j_call: TRBJ1-6
v_call: TRBV6-6
clone_size: medium-sized
cdr3_aa: CASSRDRANSPLHF
cdr3_nt: TGTGCCAGCAGCCGGGACAGGGCAAATTCACCCCTCCACTTT

d_call: -
j_call: TRBJ2-3
v_call: TRBV28
clone_size: many
cdr3_aa: CASSKPQLMGKGGYTQYF
cdr3_nt: TGTGCCAGCAGCAAGCCTCAGCTCATGGGTAAAGGAGGATATACGCAGTATTTT